One T cell receptor (beta chain) is described in this entry. The antigen is undetermined. V dropped 1 base and J dropped 3 bases, with 13 bases sitting between them. This CDR3 has 16 amino acids. CDR1 is SGHAT, CDR2 FQNNGV, per germline. The data derive from a study of shared clonotypes between healthy human individuals. Study-level information: The composition of the donors was a couple of women and a few men aged 18 to 49. Study observations and caveats: Four donors shared about 5% of their naive CD4 clonotypes.

The data were produced by immunoSEQ multiplex PCR, yet TCRdb's version contains in-frame clones alone and is incomplete. The sample has 600,000 to 750,000 clones, around 70% seen once. This clonotype was obtained from a woman aged 25 to 39 in good health. The chain joins TRBV11-2 to TRBJ1-5; D may be TRBD1 (5 bases). Sequencing input: memory CD4+ T cells sorted from blood. Subset defined: CD45RA-negative fraction. The DNA of the CDR3 is TGTGCCAGCAGCTTAGTCACAGGTCGTGCCAATCAGCCCCAGCATTTT. It is translated as CASSLVTGRANQPQHF.